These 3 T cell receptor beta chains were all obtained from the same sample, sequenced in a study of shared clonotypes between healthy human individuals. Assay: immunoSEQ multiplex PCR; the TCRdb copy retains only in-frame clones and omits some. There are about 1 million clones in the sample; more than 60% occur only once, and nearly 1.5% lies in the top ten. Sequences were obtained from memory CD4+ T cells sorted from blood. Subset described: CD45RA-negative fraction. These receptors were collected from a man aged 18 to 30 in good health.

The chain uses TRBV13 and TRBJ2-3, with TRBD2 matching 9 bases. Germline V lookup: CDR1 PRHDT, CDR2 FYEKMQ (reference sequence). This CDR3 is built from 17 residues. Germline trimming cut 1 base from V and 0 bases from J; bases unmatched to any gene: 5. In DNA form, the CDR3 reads TGTGCCAGCAGCTTAGAGGGTCTAGCGGGAAGCACAGATACGCAGTATTTT. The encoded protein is CASSLEGLAGSTDTQYF.

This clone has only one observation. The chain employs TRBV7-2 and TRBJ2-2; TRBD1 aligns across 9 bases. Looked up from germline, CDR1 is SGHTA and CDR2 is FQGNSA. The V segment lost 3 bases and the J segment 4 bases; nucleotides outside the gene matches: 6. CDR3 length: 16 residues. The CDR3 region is CASSLDRGASTGELFF. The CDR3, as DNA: TGTGCCAGCAGCTTGGACAGGGGTGCCTCCACCGGGGAGCTGTTTTTT. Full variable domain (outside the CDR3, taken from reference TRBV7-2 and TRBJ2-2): GAGVSQSPSNKVTEKGKDVELRCDPISGHTALYWYRQSLGQGLEFLIYFQGNSAPDKSGLPSDRFSAERTGGSVSTLTIQRTQQEDSAVYLCASSLDRGASTGELFFGEGSRLTVL.

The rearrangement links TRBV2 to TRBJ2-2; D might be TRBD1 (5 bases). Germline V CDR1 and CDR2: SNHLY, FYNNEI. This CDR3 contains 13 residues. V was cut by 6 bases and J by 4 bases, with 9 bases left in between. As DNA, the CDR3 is TGTGCCAGCAGGACAGATTCCACCGGGGAGCTGTTTTTT. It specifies CASRTDSTGELFF.